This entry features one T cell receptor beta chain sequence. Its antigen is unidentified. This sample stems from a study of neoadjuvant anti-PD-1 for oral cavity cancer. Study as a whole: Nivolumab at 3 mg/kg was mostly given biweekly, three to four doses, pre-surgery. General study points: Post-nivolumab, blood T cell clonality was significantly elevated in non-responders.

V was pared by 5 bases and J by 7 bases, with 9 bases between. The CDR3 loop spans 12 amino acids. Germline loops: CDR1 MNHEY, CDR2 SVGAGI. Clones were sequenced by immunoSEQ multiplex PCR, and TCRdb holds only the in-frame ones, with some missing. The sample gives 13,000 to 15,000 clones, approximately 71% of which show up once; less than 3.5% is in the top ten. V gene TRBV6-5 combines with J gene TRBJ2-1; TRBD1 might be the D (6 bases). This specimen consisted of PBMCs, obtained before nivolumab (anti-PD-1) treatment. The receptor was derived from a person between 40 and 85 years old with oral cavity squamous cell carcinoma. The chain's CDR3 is CASSVTGNEQFF. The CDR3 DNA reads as TGTGCCAGCAGTGTCACAGGGAATGAGCAGTTCTTC.